The rows below give T cell receptor beta chains drawn from one sample of a study of human T cells and chemical hapten exposure. Using its own MiXCR run on the RACE reads, TCRdb lists one record per CDR3 protein. The table lists about 250,000 distinct CDR3 sequences, almost 8% of them singletons. The starting material was whole blood, obtained in connection with sensitization to the hapten diphenylcyclopropenone (DPC). The receptors stem from a man aged 18 to 30 with alopecia areata. Some clones in this sample may be carry-over from other donors' samples. Both conserved end residues are part of each CDR3. Each record gives: J gene, clone size, D gene, V gene, CDR3 protein, CDR3 DNA. A D gene is named only where the DNA matches it firmly. Size tells how often a clone was seen (once, few, many) or the class of an expanded clone, and some rows leave it out.

TRBJ1-5	NA	NA	TRBV6-2/TRBV6-3	CASTQRGPGNQPQHF	TGTGCCAGCACCCAACGAGGGCCGGGCAATCAGCCCCAGCATTTT
TRBJ1-2	many	NA	TRBV12-3/TRBV12-4	CASSLVGNYGYTF	TGTGCCAGCAGTTTGGTCGGAAACTATGGCTACACCTTC
TRBJ1-2	NA	NA	TRBV7-9	CASSLASGTSYGYTF	TGTGCCAGCAGCTTAGCTTCGGGGACCAGCTATGGCTACACCTTC
TRBJ2-1	NA	NA	TRBV21-1	CASSLRGQGSYNEQFF	TGTGCCAGCAGCCTCAGGGGACAGGGGTCCTACAATGAGCAGTTCTTC
TRBJ1-2	many	TRBD1	TRBV12-3/TRBV12-4	CASRPGQGNYGYTF	TGTGCCAGCAGACCGGGACAGGGTAACTATGGCTACACCTTC
TRBJ2-1	NA	TRBD2	TRBV9	CASSKPGTSGLNEQFF	TGTGCCAGCAGCAAGCCCGGGACTAGCGGACTTAATGAGCAGTTCTTC
TRBJ1-4	few	NA	TRBV20-1	CSASEGTEKLFF	TGCAGTGCTAGTGAAGGAACTGAAAAACTGTTTTTT
TRBJ2-2	few	TRBD2	TRBV5-1	CASSQAGGQNTGELFF	TGCGCCAGCAGCCAGGCGGGGGGCCAGAACACCGGGGAGCTGTTTTTT
TRBJ1-1	NA	NA	TRBV11-2	CASSLITGRPPFF	TGTGCCAGCAGCCTAATAACCGGACGGCCTCCTTTCTTT
TRBJ1-1	NA	TRBD1	TRBV11-2	CASSPTGQANTEAFF	TGTGCCAGCAGTCCCACGGGACAGGCGAACACTGAAGCTTTCTTT
TRBJ1-3	NA	NA	TRBV10-1	CASQSTAGQGNTIYF	TGCGCCAGTCAATCTACCGCCGGACAGGGAAACACCATATATTTT
TRBJ1-5	NA	TRBD1	TRBV29-1	CSVATTGYNQPQHF	TGCAGCGTTGCGACGACAGGGTACAATCAGCCCCAGCATTTT
TRBJ1-6	NA	TRBD1	TRBV4-3	CASSQDSAQGAPINSPLHF	TGCGCCAGCAGCCAAGATTCGGCGCAGGGGGCACCAATTAATTCACCCCTCCACTTT
TRBJ1-1	NA	NA	TRBV11-2	CASSSFLSNTEAFF	TGTGCCAGCAGCTCCTTTCTGTCGAACACTGAAGCTTTCTTT
TRBJ1-1	NA	TRBD1	TRBV10-2	CASTAQGAMNTEAFF	TGCGCCAGCACCGCACAGGGGGCTATGAACACTGAAGCTTTCTTT
TRBJ2-2	NA	TRBD2	TRBV5-1	CASNERGNTGELFF	TGCGCCAGCAACGAGCGGGGGAACACCGGGGAGCTGTTTTTT
TRBJ1-1	few	TRBD1	TRBV9	CASSRTGKRTEAFF	TGTGCCAGCAGCCGGACAGGGAAAAGGACTGAAGCTTTCTTT
TRBJ1-6	few	TRBD1	TRBV15	CATSPRDRPNSPLHF	TGTGCCACCAGCCCCCGGGACAGACCTAATTCACCCCTCCACTTT
TRBJ1-5	few	NA	TRBV12-3/TRBV12-4	CASRLDSNQPQHF	TGTGCCAGCAGACTCGACAGCAATCAGCCCCAGCATTTT
TRBJ1-1	many	NA	TRBV10-3	CAISQGTYRNTEAFF	TGTGCCATCAGCCAGGGGACCTACAGGAACACTGAAGCTTTCTTT
TRBJ1-5	few	TRBD1	TRBV20-1	CSAKTGADQPQHF	TGCAGTGCTAAGACAGGGGCGGATCAGCCCCAGCATTTT
TRBJ2-2	NA	NA	TRBV7-9	CASSYLPDPGELFF	TGTGCCAGCAGCTATTTACCCGACCCCGGGGAGCTGTTTTTT
TRBJ1-1	few	NA	TRBV13	CASSLGQGGNTEAFF	TGTGCCAGCAGCTTAGGCCAGGGCGGAAACACTGAAGCTTTCTTT
TRBJ2-4	NA	TRBD1	TRBV7-9	CASSSPGQGFGTAKNIQYF	TGTGCCAGCAGCTCCCCGGGACAGGGCTTTGGTACAGCCAAAAACATTCAGTACTTC
TRBJ2-2	few	NA	TRBV9	CASSVAYGSGTGELFF	TGTGCCAGCAGCGTAGCCTACGGGAGCGGCACCGGGGAGCTGTTTTTT